This T cell receptor (beta chain) was identified during a study of shared clonotypes between healthy human individuals. V lost 5 bases and J lost 6, with 11 bases in between. The CDR3 consists of 13 residues. Germline assignment: CDR1 SGHAT and CDR2 FQNNGV. Sequenced by immunoSEQ multiplex PCR; TCRdb stores in-frame clones only, minus some. This sample has roughly 2 million clones, with roughly 94% found just once. The chain has TRBV11-2 and TRBJ2-1; perhaps TRBD2 as D (6 bases). This TCR derives from a man between 18 and 35 years old in good health. The sequenced sample consisted of naive CD4+ T cells sorted from blood. Subset reported: CD45RA+ positively selected. This CDR3 is CASSRDFSNEQFF. The CDR3, as DNA: TGTGCCAGCAGCAGGGACTTCTCCAATGAGCAGTTCTTC.